Below are 17 T cell receptor beta chains sequenced from a single sample in a study of T cell responses to AZD1222 COVID-19 vaccine. Using immunoSEQ multiplex PCR, the repertoire was profiled, and TCRdb retains in-frame clones only, with some absent. The sample holds some 120,000 clones, 80% to 95% seen once. The sequences come from peripheral blood, collected 28 days after the second AZD1222 dose. The receptors stem from an adult who received the AZD1222 COVID-19 vaccine.

This chain joins TRBV4-2 and TRBJ1-1, with TRBD1 matching over 12 bases. The V and J ends lost 1 base and 0 bases, in that order; junction bases with no gene match: 9. CDR1 and CDR2 from the germline V gene are LGHNA and YNFKEQ. The CDR3 has 19 residues. CDR3 nucleotides: TGTGCCAGCAGCCAAGTATTCCGGGACAGGGGGCAAATGAACACTGAAGCTTTCTTT. Translating gives CASSQVFRDRGQMNTEAFF.

This clone was seen a few times. The J gene is TRBJ1-2, the V gene TRBV3-1 (or the pseudogene TRBV3-2); TRBD1 might be the D (5 bases). The germline CDR1 and CDR2 sequences are LGHDT and YNNKEL (reference sequence). CDR3 length: 12 amino acids. V was cut by 4 bases and J by 8 bases, with 11 bases left in between. The CDR3 sequence is CASSPGFLGYTF. CDR3 DNA sequence: TGTGCCAGCAGCCCAGGGTTTCTGGGCTACACCTTC.

The J gene is TRBJ2-2, the V gene TRBV7-9, with 9 positions matching TRBD1. The CDR3 spans 15 residues. V was pared by 5 bases and J by 1 base, with 2 bases of the junction left unmatched. CDR1 SEHNR and CDR2 FQNEAQ come from the germline V gene (reference sequence). CDR3 in amino acids: CASSDRGMNTGELFF. CDR3 sequence (DNA): TGTGCCAGCAGCGACAGGGGGATGAACACCGGGGAGCTGTTTTTT.

In its sample, this clone was seen a few times. This chain connects TRBV20-1 to TRBJ2-4, with TRBD1 matching 9 bases. CDR3 length: 14 amino acids. Trimming cost V 3 bases and J 7 bases; bases outside gene matches: 7. Germline V gene data show CDR1 as DFQATT and CDR2 as SNEGSKA (reference sequence). The CDR3 sequence is CSASTGGAGNIQYF. CDR3 nucleotides: TGCAGTGCTAGTACAGGGGGCGCTGGGAACATTCAGTACTTC.

This chain joins TRBV9 and TRBJ1-3; D not resolved. V lost 3 bases, J lost 0 bases, and 4 bases lay in between. CDR1 SGDLS and CDR2 YYNGEE come from the germline V gene. This CDR3 is 13 amino acids long. Here the CDR3 reads CASSESSGNTIYF. The CDR3 nucleotides read TGTGCCAGCAGCGAAAGCTCTGGAAACACCATATATTTT.

The CDR3 is CATSDSTEGGKSSYNEQFF. CDR3 nucleotides: TGTGCCACCAGTGATTCCACCGAGGGGGGTAAGAGCTCCTACAATGAGCAGTTCTTC. The chain combines TRBV24-1 with TRBJ2-1, with D possibly being TRBD1 or TRBD2 (6 bases each). Germline V lookup: CDR1 KGHDR, CDR2 SFDVKD. This CDR3 contains 19 residues. The V end was cut by 2 bases, the J end by 0 bases, with 19 bases between.

The rearrangement joins TRBV25-1 to TRBJ1-4; 7 bases align to TRBD1. V lost 4 bases and J lost 8; bases outside the gene matches: 7. The CDR3 has 14 residues. Germline CDR1 reads MGHDK; CDR2 reads SYGVNS. The CDR3 DNA is TGTGCCAGCAGTGTAACAGGGGTAGGGGAAAAACTGTTTTTT. Amino acid sequence: CASSVTGVGEKLFF.

The gene calls are TRBV5-5 and TRBJ2-3, with 12 nucleotides matching TRBD1. The germline gives CDR1 SGHKS, CDR2 YYEKEE (reference sequence). This CDR3 has 18 amino acids. V lost 3 bases and J lost 0; bases outside the gene matches: 8. CDR3: CASSYSGTGGPSTDTQYF. For the CDR3, the DNA is TGTGCCAGCAGCTACTCAGGGACAGGGGGCCCTAGCACAGATACGCAGTATTTT.

As to this clone: This same CDR3 is encoded by further DNA sequences in the sample. The chain joins TRBV20-1 to TRBJ1-2, with D perhaps matching TRBD1 (5 bases). This CDR3 comprises 11 residues. Trimming removed 3 bases from V and 9 bases from J, with 11 bases in between. Looked up from germline, CDR1 is DFQATT and CDR2 is SNEGSKA (reference sequence). CDR3 in amino acids: CSASYGTSYTF. For the CDR3, the DNA is TGCAGTGCTAGTTACGGGACTAGCTACACCTTC.

This chain connects TRBV7-2 to TRBJ2-5; no reliable D call. Trimming removed 0 bases at V and 4 bases at J, with 6 bases between. Germline V gene sequence: CDR1 SGHTA, CDR2 FQGNSA. There are 13 residues in the CDR3. The CDR3 DNA is TGTGCCAGCAGCTTAGCCCCCCGAGAGACCCAGTACTTC. This encodes CASSLAPRETQYF.

The rearrangement links TRBV6-6 to TRBJ1-3; no reliable D call. The germline V and J ends were trimmed by 2 bases and 0 bases, with 8 bases remaining between them. Per the germline V gene, CDR1 is MNHNY and CDR2 is SVGAGI (reference sequence). CDR3 length: 15 residues. This CDR3 reads CASSYPPTSGNTIYF. In DNA, the CDR3 is TGTGCCAGCAGTTACCCGCCTACCTCTGGAAACACCATATATTTT.

The chain joins TRBV28 to TRBJ1-2; perhaps TRBD1 as D (6 bases). V shed 5 bases and J shed 5 bases, with 12 bases lying between them. Germline CDR1 and CDR2: MDHEN and SYDVKM. This CDR3 contains 13 residues. CDR3 nucleotide sequence: TGTGCCAGCAGTCAGGGGCAAAGTTATGGCTACACCTTC. It specifies CASSQGQSYGYTF.

This clone occurred once. This chain connects TRBV5-4 to TRBJ2-2, with TRBD1 matching 11 bases. CDR3 length: 16 amino acids. The germline V gene has CDR1 SGHNT and CDR2 YYREEE (reference sequence). Trimming removed 3 bases from V and 5 bases from J; junction bases left unmatched: 6. CDR3 region: CASSSGQGAGTGELFF. The CDR3 nucleotides are TGTGCCAGCAGCTCCGGACAGGGGGCCGGGACCGGGGAGCTGTTTTTT.

The chain carries TRBV6-6 and TRBJ2-5; TRBD1 matches 8 bases. This CDR3 has 14 residues. V lost 4 bases, J lost 4 bases, and 5 bases stayed unmatched. CDR1 is MNHNY and CDR2 is SVGAGI in the germline V gene (reference sequence). CDR3 sequence (DNA): TGTGCCAGCAGTTCAGCAGGGGGCTTAGAGACCCAGTACTTC. As protein: CASSSAGGLETQYF.

This clone is a singleton in its sample. The genes are TRBV28 and TRBJ1-2; D is ambiguous. CDR3 length equals 12 residues. CDR1 and CDR2 from the germline V gene are MDHEN and SYDVKM. V lost 3 bases to trimming and J lost 4 bases, with 6 bases between them. CDR3 nucleotide sequence: TGTGCCAGCAGTTTGGTAGGCTATGGCTACACCTTC. Encoded protein: CASSLVGYGYTF.

The gene calls are TRBV12-3 or TRBV12-4 and TRBJ1-2, with D perhaps matching TRBD1 (6 bases). With 5 bases removed from V and 8 bases from J, the gap between germline ends came to 9 bases. The CDR3 has 11 amino acids. The CDR3: CASSGQRGYTF. The CDR3 DNA reads TGTGCCAGCAGTGGACAGCGGGGCTACACCTTC.

The rearrangement uses TRBV4-1 and TRBJ2-7; 11 bases agree with TRBD2. The CDR3 has 13 residues. In germline, CDR1 is MGHRA, CDR2 YSYEKL. V trimming: 4 bases; J trimming: 6 bases; junction bases outside the gene matches: 2. The CDR3 sequence: CASSRGTSGEQYF. CDR3 DNA: TGCGCCAGCAGCCGGGGGACTAGCGGCGAGCAGTACTTC.